The 23 T cell receptor beta chains below were found in one sample sequenced in a study of CD8+ T cells in alopecia areata. Extraction of RNA preceded its reverse transcription into cDNA, which served as the sequencing template. Repertoires were generated with immunoSEQ multiplex PCR, while TCRdb's copy carries only in-frame clones and drops some. The sample lists approximately 190,000 clones, more than 45% seen once, with 5.5% in the top ten. Noted treatment: oral pan-JAK inhibitor, 5-10 mg twice daily. The material sequenced was CD4+ T cells sorted from blood, taken at week 24, from a patient treated with tofacitinib. These receptors were obtained from a human donor with alopecia areata.

This clone was seen only a few times. V usage is TRBV6-1 and J usage is TRBJ1-6, with unresolved D. CDR3 size: 13 residues. Germline V gene data show CDR1 as MNHNS and CDR2 as SASEGT. Trimming removed 6 bases at V and 8 bases at J, with 11 bases between. CDR3 in amino acids: CASRLDRDSPLHF. CDR3 bases: TGTGCCAGCAGGCTAGACCGGGATTCACCCCTCCACTTT.

This clone was detected once. The J gene is TRBJ2-7, the V gene TRBV27; possible D gene TRBD2, 6 bases. Germline V gene sequence: CDR1 MNHEY, CDR2 SMNVEV (reference sequence). The CDR3 loop spans 15 amino acids. With 8 bases removed from V and 2 bases from J, the gap between germline ends came to 19 bases. CDR3: CASRYSGNPAYEQYF. The CDR3 DNA is TGTGCCAGCCGATATAGCGGAAACCCGGCCTACGAGCAGTACTTC.

This clone was observed a single time. V usage is TRBV9 and J usage is TRBJ2-7; D call uncertain. The V gene's germline CDR1 is SGDLS and CDR2 YYNGEE. CDR3 length: 16 residues. The V end was cut by 4 bases, the J end by 3 bases, with 20 bases between. The CDR3 DNA follows: TGTGCCAGCAGCCCGACCCCGGACGGAGAGATCTACGAGCAGTACTTC. Its translation: CASSPTPDGEIYEQYF.

V usage is TRBV5-6 and J usage is TRBJ2-3; D gene uncertain. The germline V gene encodes CDR1 SGHDT and CDR2 YYEEEE. The CDR3 is made up of 13 amino acids. Trimming cost V 0 bases and J 6 bases, with 8 bases left between them. The CDR3 DNA reads TGTGCCAGCAGCTTGGCAGGAAGCGATACGCAGTATTTT. Its protein product is CASSLAGSDTQYF.

The chain is built from TRBV25-1 and TRBJ2-1; 8 nucleotides agree with TRBD1. Trimming cost V 6 bases and J 6 bases; bases outside gene matches: 13. This CDR3 comprises 16 residues. CDR1 MGHDK and CDR2 SYGVNS come from the germline V gene. The CDR3 protein is CASSNLGQGASNEQFF. CDR3 coding DNA: TGTGCCAGCAGCAACCTTGGGCAGGGGGCTTCCAATGAGCAGTTCTTC.

The chain employs TRBV9 and TRBJ2-1; 8 bases are shared with TRBD2. The CDR3 contains 13 residues. With 4 bases clipped from V and 8 bases from J, the junction kept 5 bases outside the gene matches. CDR1 SGDLS and CDR2 YYNGEE come from the germline V gene. Written as DNA, the CDR3 is TGTGCCAGCAGCACGGGAGGGTGGGATGAGCAGTTCTTC. Translation gives CASSTGGWDEQFF.

The gene calls are TRBV4-1 and TRBJ2-7, with TRBD1 matching over 9 bases. V dropped 4 bases and J dropped 6; count of bases not matched to a gene: 4. This CDR3 has 13 amino acids. CDR1 is MGHRA, CDR2 YSYEKL, per germline. DNA of the CDR3: TGCGCCAGCAGCCGAGCGACAGGGGGCGAGCAGTACTTC. It is translated as CASSRATGGEQYF.

The chain employs TRBV9 and TRBJ2-3, with 9 bases aligning to TRBD2. The CDR3 extends over 17 amino acids. J was trimmed by 0 bases and V by 0 bases; bases with no gene match: 5. Germline CDR1 is SGDLS and CDR2 is YYNGEE. CDR3 amino acids: CASSVGGTSISTDTQYF. In DNA form, the CDR3 reads TGTGCCAGCAGCGTAGGAGGGACTAGCATAAGCACAGATACGCAGTATTTT.

This clone showed up just a few times. The sample carries other DNA sequences with the same CDR3. The chain joins TRBV29-1 to TRBJ2-5, with 7 bases lining up with TRBD1. The CDR3 is made up of 12 amino acids. Germline V lookup: CDR1 SQVTM, CDR2 ANQGSEA. After removal of 4 bases from V and 2 bases from J, the junction contained 1 base not matched to a gene. CDR3 in amino acids: CSVGRGQETQYF. The DNA of the CDR3 is TGCAGCGTTGGCAGGGGGCAAGAGACCCAGTACTTC.

This clone appeared once. This chain connects TRBV4-2 to TRBJ1-2; D gene uncertain. The germline V and J ends were trimmed by 2 bases and 4 bases, with 14 bases remaining between them. The CDR3 is 15 residues long. CDR1 LGHNA and CDR2 YNFKEQ come from the germline V gene. The chain's CDR3 is CASSQNLAGSYGYTF. The DNA of the CDR3 is TGTGCCAGCAGCCAAAATCTCGCGGGTAGCTATGGCTACACCTTC.

The chain uses TRBV7-9 and TRBJ2-5; TRBD1 matches 7 bases. Germline lookup yields CDR1 SEHNR and CDR2 FQNEAQ (reference sequence). There are 15 residues in the CDR3. V lost 2 bases and J lost 2; bases outside the gene matches: 5. CDR3 sequence (DNA): TGTGCCAGCAGCTTAACAGGGGTCCGGCAAGAGACCCAGTACTTC. Protein sequence: CASSLTGVRQETQYF.

J is TRBJ2-5 and V is TRBV7-7; 11 nucleotides agree with TRBD2. This CDR3 has 14 amino acids. Germline values: CDR1 SSHAT, CDR2 FNYEAQ (reference sequence). V was pared by 3 bases and J by 5 bases, with 2 bases of the junction left unmatched. The CDR3 nucleotides are TGTGCCAGCAGCTTTAGCGGGGGGGGTGAGACCCAGTACTTC. Protein: CASSFSGGGETQYF.

This clone was observed a handful of times. The chain has TRBV29-1 and TRBJ1-5; D unresolved. Per germline, CDR1 SQVTM and CDR2 ANQGSEA. This CDR3 comprises 13 residues. Trimming left V 4 bases short and J 7 bases short, with 14 bases between. The CDR3 sequence is CSVGGVPGQPQHF. The CDR3 DNA follows: TGCAGCGTTGGCGGGGTTCCGGGGCAGCCCCAGCATTTT. The full variable domain, rest sourced from reference TRBV29-1 and TRBJ1-5, is SAVISQKPSRDICQRGTSLTIQCQVDSQVTMMFWYRQQPGQSLTLIATANQGSEATYESGFVIDKFPISRPNLTFSTLTVSNMSPEDSSIYLCSVGGVPGQPQHFGDGTRLSIL.

The chain has TRBV5-1 and TRBJ1-3; 10 bases match TRBD1. V gave up 3 bases and J gave up 7 bases; unmatched junction bases: 4. Germline V gene lookup returns CDR1 SGHRS and CDR2 YFSETQ. This CDR3 region has 14 residues. CDR3 bases: TGCGCCAGCAGCTCGGGGACAGGGGATAACACCATATATTTT. Its protein is CASSSGTGDNTIYF.

V and J are TRBV7-2 and TRBJ2-1, with 8 bases that match TRBD2. The trim removed 1 base at V and 5 bases at J, leaving 10 bases unmatched. CDR1 and CDR2 from the germline V gene are SGHTA and FQGNSA. This CDR3 comprises 17 residues. The CDR3: CASSLGSAGGPNNEQFF. The CDR3 coding sequence is TGTGCCAGCAGCTTAGGATCTGCGGGGGGACCGAACAATGAGCAGTTCTTC. The full variable domain, its missing parts supplied by reference TRBV7-2 and TRBJ2-1, is GAGVSQSPSNKVTEKGKDVELRCDPISGHTALYWYRQSLGQGLEFLIYFQGNSAPDKSGLPSDRFSAERTGGSVSTLTIQRTQQEDSAVYLCASSLGSAGGPNNEQFFGPGTRLTVL.

The V and J genes are TRBV7-6 and TRBJ2-5, with D uncertain. The CDR3 contains 12 residues. Between the trimmed V and J ends, which lost 1 base and 4 bases, there was a span of 4 bases. CDR1 is SGHVS, CDR2 FNYEAQ, per germline. CDR3 in amino acids: CASSLVAETQYF. The CDR3 nucleotides read TGTGCCAGCAGCTTAGTAGCAGAGACCCAGTACTTC.

The CDR3, as DNA: TGTGCCAGCAGGGAACAGGGTGAGGCCACTGAAGCTTTCTTT. Protein sequence: CASREQGEATEAFF. The rearrangement uses TRBV7-9 and TRBJ1-1; TRBD1 is a possible D gene (6 bases). V gave up 6 bases and J gave up 4 bases, with 15 bases separating them. The CDR3 consists of 14 residues. CDR1 and CDR2 (germline): SEHNR, FQNEAQ (reference sequence). Together with reference TRBV7-9 and TRBJ1-1, the CDR3 gives the full variable domain: DTGVSQNPRHKITKRGQNVTFRCDPISEHNRLYWYRQTLGQGPEFLTYFQNEAQLEKSRLLSDRFSAERPKGSFSTLEIQRTEQGDSAMYLCASREQGEATEAFFGQGTRLTVV.

This clone was seen only a few times. The chain recombines TRBV19 with TRBJ2-7; 10 bases map to TRBD1. J was trimmed by 0 bases and V by 3 bases; bases with no gene match: 5. This CDR3 spans 16 amino acids. Per germline, CDR1 LNHDA and CDR2 SQIVND (reference sequence). CDR3 protein: CASSISGQGNSYEQYF. The CDR3 nucleotides read TGTGCCAGTAGTATCTCGGGACAGGGGAACTCCTACGAGCAGTACTTC.

The chain combines TRBV6-5 with TRBJ2-5, with unresolved D. From germline, CDR1 is MNHEY and CDR2 SVGAGI. Trimming removed 0 bases from V and 4 bases from J, with 12 bases in between. CDR3 length equals 15 residues. The CDR3 sequence: CASSYSMVGRETQYF. CDR3 nucleotides: TGTGCCAGCAGTTACTCGATGGTGGGAAGAGAGACCCAGTACTTC.

This sequence joins TRBV29-1 and TRBJ2-3; the D is unclear. Germline lookup yields CDR1 SQVTM and CDR2 ANQGSEA. Trimming pared 6 bases from V and 2 bases from J, leaving 6 bases between. The CDR3 has 11 residues. This CDR3 is CSVGPTDTQYF. The CDR3 nucleotides are TGCAGCGTCGGACCCACAGATACGCAGTATTTT.

This clone was observed a single time. The V and J genes are TRBV5-1 and TRBJ2-3; 10 bases match TRBD2. The germline V gene has CDR1 SGHRS and CDR2 YFSETQ. After removal of 5 bases from V and 5 bases from J, the junction contained 8 bases not matched to a gene. The CDR3 sequence is 15 residues long. The CDR3 region has the DNA TGCGCCAGCAGACCTCTAGCGGGAGTTGAAGATACGCAGTATTTT. This sequence encodes CASRPLAGVEDTQYF.

The V and J genes are TRBV25-1 and TRBJ2-7, with TRBD2 matching over 11 bases. This CDR3 is 15 amino acids long. The germline V gene has CDR1 MGHDK and CDR2 SYGVNS. The J segment lost 3 bases and the V segment lost 2 bases, leaving 3 bases of the junction unmatched. CDR3 nucleotide sequence: TGTGCCAGCAGTGAACTAGCGGGAGGTAACTACGAGCAGTACTTC. Its translation: CASSELAGGNYEQYF.

V gene TRBV29-1 combines with J gene TRBJ1-3; D gene ambiguous. The CDR3 sequence is 12 residues long. Germline V gene sequence: CDR1 SQVTM, CDR2 ANQGSEA. The V gene lost 7 bases and the J gene lost 0 bases, with 7 bases spanning the gap. The CDR3 here is CSAQLSGNTIYF. CDR3 nucleotide sequence: TGCAGCGCCCAGCTCTCTGGAAACACCATATATTTT.